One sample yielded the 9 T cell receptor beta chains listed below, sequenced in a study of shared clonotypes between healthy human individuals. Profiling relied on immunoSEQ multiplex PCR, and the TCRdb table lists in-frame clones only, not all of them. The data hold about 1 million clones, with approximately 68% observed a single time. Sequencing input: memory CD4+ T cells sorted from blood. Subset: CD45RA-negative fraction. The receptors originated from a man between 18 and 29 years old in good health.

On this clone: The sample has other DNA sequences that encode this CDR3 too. CDR3 amino acids: CASSPRDGNTEAFF. CDR3 DNA sequence: TGTGCCAGCTCACCAAGAGACGGGAACACTGAAGCTTTCTTT. J is TRBJ1-1 and V is TRBV18; D gene unclear. Germline V CDR1 and CDR2: KGHSH, LQKENI. With 2 bases removed from V and 1 base from J, the gap between germline ends came to 8 bases. The CDR3 contains 14 residues.

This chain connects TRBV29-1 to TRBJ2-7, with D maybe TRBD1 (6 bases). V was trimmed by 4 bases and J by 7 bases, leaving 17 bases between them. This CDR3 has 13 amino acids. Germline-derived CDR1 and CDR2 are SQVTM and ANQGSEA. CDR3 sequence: CSVVGHIPGEQYF. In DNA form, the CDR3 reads TGCAGCGTTGTGGGACACATCCCTGGGGAGCAGTACTTC.

Here the CDR3 DNA reads TGCAGCGTTGTAGCCCAGGCCCACACAGATACGCAGTATTTT. Amino acids: CSVVAQAHTDTQYF. The chain combines TRBV29-1 with TRBJ2-3; D remains unclear. The CDR3 loop spans 14 amino acids. Per the germline V gene, CDR1 is SQVTM and CDR2 is ANQGSEA. V lost 4 bases to trimming and J lost 2 bases, with 13 bases between them.

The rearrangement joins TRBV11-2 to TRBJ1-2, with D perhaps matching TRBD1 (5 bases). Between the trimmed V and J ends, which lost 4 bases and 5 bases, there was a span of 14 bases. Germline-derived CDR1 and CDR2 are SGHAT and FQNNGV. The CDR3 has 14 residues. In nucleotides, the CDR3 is TGTGCCAGCAGCTCCTCCCCGGGGGGGTATGGCTACACCTTC. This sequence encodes CASSSSPGGYGYTF.

DNA for the CDR3: TGTGCCAGTAGTATGAAGCCGGCCCAGGTGGCCAAAAACATTCAGTACTTC. Its protein product is CASSMKPAQVAKNIQYF. The chain combines TRBV19 with TRBJ2-4; no reliable D call. The CDR3 sequence is 17 residues long. Germline V gene data show CDR1 as LNHDA and CDR2 as SQIVND (reference sequence). V gave up 3 bases and J gave up 1 base, with 16 bases separating them.

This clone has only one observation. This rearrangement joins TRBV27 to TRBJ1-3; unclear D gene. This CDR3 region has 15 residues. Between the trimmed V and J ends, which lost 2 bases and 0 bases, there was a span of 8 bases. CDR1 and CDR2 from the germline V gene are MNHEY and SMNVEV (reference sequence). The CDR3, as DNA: TGTGCCAGCAGTTTAAAGGGAAGCTCTGGAAACACCATATATTTT. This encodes CASSLKGSSGNTIYF.

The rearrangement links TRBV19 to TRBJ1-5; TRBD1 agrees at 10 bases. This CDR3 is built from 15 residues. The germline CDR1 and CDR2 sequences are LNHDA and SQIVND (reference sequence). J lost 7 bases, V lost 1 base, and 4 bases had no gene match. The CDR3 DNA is TGTGCCAGTAGTATAGCGGGACAGGGGAAGCAGCCCCAGCATTTT. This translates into CASSIAGQGKQPQHF.

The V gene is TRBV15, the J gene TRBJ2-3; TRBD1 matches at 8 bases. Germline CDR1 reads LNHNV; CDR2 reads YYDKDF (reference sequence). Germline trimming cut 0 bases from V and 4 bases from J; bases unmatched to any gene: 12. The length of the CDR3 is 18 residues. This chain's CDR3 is CATSRDSIGQGVADTQYF. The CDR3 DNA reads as TGTGCCACCAGCAGAGATTCGATAGGACAGGGAGTCGCAGATACGCAGTATTTT. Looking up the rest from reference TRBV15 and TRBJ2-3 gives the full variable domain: DAMVIQNPRYQVTQFGKPVTLSCSQTLNHNVMYWYQQKSSQAPKLLFHYYDKDFNNEADTPDNFQSRRPNTSFCFLDIRSPGLGDTAMYLCATSRDSIGQGVADTQYFGPGTRLTVL.

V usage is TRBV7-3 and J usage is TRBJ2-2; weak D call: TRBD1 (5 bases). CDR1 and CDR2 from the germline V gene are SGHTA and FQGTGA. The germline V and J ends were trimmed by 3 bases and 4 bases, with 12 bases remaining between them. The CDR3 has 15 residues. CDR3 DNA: TGTGCCAGCAGCTTTGGGGCTGAGCCCACCGGGGAGCTGTTTTTT. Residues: CASSFGAEPTGELFF.